This T cell receptor (beta chain) is drawn from a study of T cell responses to AZD1222 COVID-19 vaccine. Looking at the study overall: Some second doses came at about 4 weeks and others at about 12 weeks; these were pooled. Study-level results: Repertoires were obtained solely post-peak T cell response. Donors, mostly white British, included more females; clonal diversity was possibly underestimated.

With regard to this clone: What it recognizes is unknown.

The V gene lost 7 bases and the J gene lost 3 bases, with 12 bases spanning the gap. CDR1 is SGHAT, CDR2 FQNNGV, per germline. This CDR3 comprises 13 residues. TCRdb keeps only in-frame clones here, not all; method: immunoSEQ multiplex PCR. The sample gives 82,000 or so clones, 90% of which show up once; roughly 5.2% is in the top ten. The gene calls are TRBV11-2 and TRBJ1-2; unclear D gene. Source: peripheral blood, taken on day 0 of AZD1222 vaccination. This clonotype was sampled from an adult in good health. The CDR3 spells CASTPTVDYGYTF. CDR3 in DNA: TGTGCCAGCACCCCTACCGTGGACTATGGCTACACCTTC.